Listed below are T cell receptor beta chains from one sample, sequenced in a study of PD-L1 blockade in urothelial cancer. Produced via immunoSEQ multiplex PCR; TCRdb's table is partial and in-frame only. This sample yields tens of thousands of clones, of which roughly 86% are seen a single time; 2.7% belongs to the top ten. The sample consisted of PBMCs, taken around atezolizumab (anti-PD-L1) treatment. The receptor source for this set is a man between 65 and 85 years old with urothelial cancer. Each CDR3 is given with its conserved first and last residue. D genes are given only for firm matches. Clone size, where shown, is once, few, many, or a class for clones that have expanded.

D,size,J,V,DNA,CDR3
TRBD1,NA,TRBJ1-2,TRBV5-4,TGTGCCAGCAGCTCCGGGACAGCTTATGGCTACACCTTC,CASSSGTAYGYTF
NA,NA,TRBJ2-2,TRBV2,TGTGCCAGCAGAACGGAGTTCGGGGAGCTGTTTTTT,CASRTEFGELFF
TRBD1,NA,TRBJ1-1,TRBV19,TGTGCCAGTAGTATTCTCAGGGGGACTGAAGCTTTCTTT,CASSILRGTEAFF
NA,NA,TRBJ1-1,TRBV4-1,TGCGCCAGCAGCCCACAGGAGAACACTGAAGCTTTCTTT,CASSPQENTEAFF
NA,NA,TRBJ2-7,TRBV9,TGTGCCAGCAGTTCGCGCTCCTACGAGCAGTACTTC,CASSSRSYEQYF
NA,NA,TRBJ2-1,TRBV4-3,TGCGCCAGCAGCCTGGACTGGACCGACAATGAGCAGTTCTTC,CASSLDWTDNEQFF
NA,NA,TRBJ1-2,TRBV11-3,TGTGCCAGCAGCTTAGGGCCCTCTGGCTACACCTTC,CASSLGPSGYTF
NA,NA,TRBJ2-5,TRBV9,TGTGCCAGCAGCAGATCCCAGTACCAAGAGACCCAGTACTTC,CASSRSQYQETQYF
NA,NA,TRBJ1-1,TRBV7-8,TGTGCCAGCAGCTTAACCCCAGGAATGAACACTGAAGCTTTCTTT,CASSLTPGMNTEAFF
TRBD2,NA,TRBJ2-7,TRBV11-2,TGTGCCAGCAGCTTGGGCGGGAGCCTTACCTACGAGCAGTACTTC,CASSLGGSLTYEQYF
TRBD1,NA,TRBJ2-1,TRBV7-3,TGTGCCAGCAGCTCCTCTGGGGGACGGGGGACAGGGACTAATGAGCAGTTCTTC,CASSSSGGRGTGTNEQFF
TRBD1,NA,TRBJ2-5,TRBV5-4,TGTGCCAGCAGCCTAGGGACAGGGAAGGAAGAGACCCAGTACTTC,CASSLGTGKEETQYF
TRBD1,few,TRBJ1-1,TRBV13,TGTGCCAGCAGCTTCGACAGGGACACTGAAGCTTTCTTT,CASSFDRDTEAFF
TRBD1,NA,TRBJ2-7,TRBV18,TGTGCCAGCTCACGGATGGGACAGGGTAGCTCCCACGAGCAGTACTTC,CASSRMGQGSSHEQYF
NA,NA,TRBJ2-1,TRBV11-3,TGTGCCAGCAGCTTCATAGGGGATTCCTACAATGAGCAGTTCTTC,CASSFIGDSYNEQFF
NA,NA,TRBJ2-5,TRBV7-9,TGTGCCAGCAGCTTTCCCCGGGAGCCCCGACGAGCCCTACAAGAGACCCAGTACTTC,CASSFPREPRRALQETQYF
TRBD1,once,TRBJ2-4,TRBV7-2,TGTGCCAGCAGCCCTAGGGACAGACAGTTCATTCAGTACTTC,CASSPRDRQFIQYF
TRBD2,NA,TRBJ2-2,TRBV4-2,TGTGCCAGCAGCCCCGGGACTAGCGGGGATACGGAGCTGTTTTTT,CASSPGTSGDTELFF
TRBD2,NA,TRBJ2-7,TRBV9,TGTGCCAGCAGCGAGGGGACTAGCTTCTACGAGCAGTACTTC,CASSEGTSFYEQYF
NA,NA,TRBJ1-5,TRBV28,TGTGCCAGCAGTTGGGGGGGAGGCTTTCCCCAGCATTTT,CASSWGGGFPQHF
TRBD1,NA,TRBJ2-7,TRBV13,TGTGCCAGCAGCTTAGCTTCGGCAGGGGGCGCCTACGAGCAGTACTTC,CASSLASAGGAYEQYF
TRBD1,NA,TRBJ1-5,TRBV6-6,TGTGCCAGCAGTTACGCCGGACAGGGTCAGCCCCAGCATTTT,CASSYAGQGQPQHF
TRBD1,NA,TRBJ1-2,TRBV6-5,TGTGCCAGCAGTCGACAGGGATACTATGGCTACACCTTC,CASSRQGYYGYTF
TRBD2,NA,TRBJ2-6,TRBV27,TGTGCCAGCAGTACCCCCGGACTAGCGGGAGACTCTGGGGCCAACGTCCTGACTTTC,CASSTPGLAGDSGANVLTF
TRBD1,few,TRBJ2-5,TRBV11-3,TGTGCCAGCAGCCTCGGGACAGCAGAGACCCAGTACTTC,CASSLGTAETQYF
NA,NA,TRBJ2-7,TRBV6-6,TGTGCCAGCAGTTACGAGGTCCCTTACGAGCAGTACTTC,CASSYEVPYEQYF
NA,NA,TRBJ2-3,TRBV15,TGTGCCACCAGCCCCCGTAGAGCGTCAGATACGCAGTATTTT,CATSPRRASDTQYF
NA,NA,TRBJ2-1,TRBV2,TGTGCCAGCGAGAAGACAGCGAGCTCCTACAATGAGCAGTTCTTC,CASEKTASSYNEQFF
TRBD1,NA,TRBJ1-5,TRBV19,TGTGCCAGTACCCCGGACAGGTATAATCAGCCCCAGCATTTT,CASTPDRYNQPQHF
NA,NA,TRBJ1-1,TRBV5-4,TGTGCCAGCAGCTTCGGGGGAGGCACTGAAGCTTTCTTT,CASSFGGGTEAFF
TRBD1,NA,TRBJ1-1,TRBV5-6,TGTGCCAGCAGCACCCGGGACAGGGGGCTTGGCACTGAAGCTTTCTTT,CASSTRDRGLGTEAFF
TRBD1,NA,TRBJ2-7,TRBV19,TGTGCCAGTAGTAATCGTCGGACAGGGGGTGGCGAGCAGTACTTC,CASSNRRTGGGEQYF
TRBD2,NA,TRBJ2-2,TRBV27,TGTGCCAGCAGTTTCGGACTAGCGGGAGGGCCCGCCGGGGAGCTGTTTTTT,CASSFGLAGGPAGELFF
TRBD1,NA,TRBJ1-1,TRBV2,TGTGCCAGCAGTGGTGGGACAGGGGACGCCGACACTGAAGCTTTCTTT,CASSGGTGDADTEAFF
TRBD1,NA,TRBJ2-1,TRBV11-2,TGTGCCAGCAGCCCCCGACAGGGTTGGGGGAATGAGCAGTTCTTC,CASSPRQGWGNEQFF